A selection of T cell receptor beta chains follows, all from one sample in a study of shared clonotypes between healthy human individuals. TCRdb keeps only in-frame clones here, not all; method: immunoSEQ multiplex PCR. The sample holds about 1.5 million clones; 95% to 99% are singletons and the top ten take roughly 0.45%. The sample taken for sequencing was naive CD4+ T cells sorted from blood. The receptors were gathered from a man in his thirties or forties in good health. CDR3s include the opening cysteine and the closing phenylalanine or tryptophan. The D gene is left open where the match is weak. Where a row states a size, it is once, few, many or the class of an expanded clone; other rows omit it.

CDR3nt | CDR3aa | v_gene | abundance | d_gene | j_gene
TGTGCCAGCAGCTTAAAGGGACTCTATGGCTACACCTTC | CASSLKGLYGYTF | TRBV7-2 | few | . | TRBJ1-2
TGTGCCAGCAGCTTCGGGCAGGGGACCTACGAGCAGTACTTC | CASSFGQGTYEQYF | TRBV7-9 | once | . | TRBJ2-7
TGTGCCAGCAGCGTAGGTGGTAGCGGGAGGGCCGGGGAGCTGTTTTTT | CASSVGGSGRAGELFF | TRBV9 | . | TRBD2 | TRBJ2-2
TGTGCCAGCAGCGCCTACAGGAATATCCACCAGCCCCAGCATTTT | CASSAYRNIHQPQHF | TRBV5-5 | . | . | TRBJ1-5
TGTGCCATCAGTGAGTCGGGACGGGCGGCCGAGCAGTACTTC | CAISESGRAAEQYF | TRBV10-3 | . | . | TRBJ2-7
TGTGCCAGTATGGGTCCCCGGATCCAGTACTTC | CASMGPRIQYF | TRBV19 | . | . | TRBJ2-5
TGTGCCAGCAGCCTGGGACAGGGGGTCTATGGCTACACCTTC | CASSLGQGVYGYTF | TRBV27 | . | TRBD1 | TRBJ1-2
TGTGCTAGTGGTTTGGTCGATCCCGGGGAGCTGTTTTTT | CASGLVDPGELFF | TRBV12-5 | . | . | TRBJ2-2
TGCGCCAGCAGCTTGTACGGGAATGAAAAACTGTTTTTT | CASSLYGNEKLFF | TRBV5-1 | . | . | TRBJ1-4
TGCGCCAGCCGATACAGGGGTTTGGAAATGAACACCGGGGAGCTGTTTTTT | CASRYRGLEMNTGELFF | TRBV5-1 | . | TRBD1 | TRBJ2-2
TGTGCCAGCAGTTCCCTCCAGGGGGCAGCTTTCTTT | CASSSLQGAAFF | TRBV6-5 | few | TRBD1 | TRBJ1-1
TGTGCCAGCAGCCCGAGTGGGGGAGGCCTCGGGAATGAGCAGTTCTTC | CASSPSGGGLGNEQFF | TRBV5-6 | . | . | TRBJ2-1
TGTGCCAGCAGCAATTCCGGGACTCGGACCGAGCAGTACTTC | CASSNSGTRTEQYF | TRBV7-9 | . | . | TRBJ2-7
TGTGCCAGCAGCTTAAAGGCGGGGGCGAACACCGGGGAGCTGTTTTTT | CASSLKAGANTGELFF | TRBV11-2 | . | TRBD2 | TRBJ2-2
TGTGCCAGCAGTTCCTCAGGGTCACCAAGGGAGTACTTC | CASSSSGSPREYF | TRBV27 | . | . | TRBJ2-7
TGTGCTACTGGAGTTGGGGATACGCAGTATTTT | CATGVGDTQYF | TRBV12-5 | . | . | TRBJ2-3
TGTGCCAGCAGCCCGCACAGGGTAGGAATAGTCCCCAAAGATGTAGCAAGTGAGCAGTTCTTC | CASSPHRVGIVPKDVASEQFF | TRBV7-8 | . | . | TRBJ2-1
TGCGCCAGCAGGGCTAGCGGGACCTCCGAGCAGTACTTC | CASRASGTSEQYF | TRBV10-1 | . | TRBD2 | TRBJ2-7
TGCGCCAGCAGCTTACGCCAAGCGGCCGGGGAGCAGTACTTC | CASSLRQAAGEQYF | TRBV5-1 | . | . | TRBJ2-7
TGCGCCAGCAGCATGAAAGGTCCCAATGAGCAGTTCTTC | CASSMKGPNEQFF | TRBV10-1 | . | . | TRBJ2-1
TGCGCCAGCAGCTTGGACAGGCCCTCCTACAATGAGCAGTTCTTC | CASSLDRPSYNEQFF | TRBV5-1 | . | . | TRBJ2-1
TGTGCTACGGGGCAGGGATTGAATCAGCCCCAGCATTTT | CATGQGLNQPQHF | TRBV19 | . | . | TRBJ1-5
TGTGCCTGGAGTGTATCAAGGGCCCATGAGCAGTTCTTC | CAWSVSRAHEQFF | TRBV30 | . | . | TRBJ2-1
TGTGCCAGCAGCTTGGGGGACCTCGGAAACACCATATATTTT | CASSLGDLGNTIYF | TRBV7-8 | . | . | TRBJ1-3
TGTGCCAGCAGCTTAGGGACCTACGAGCAGTACTTC | CASSLGTYEQYF | TRBV11-2 | . | . | TRBJ2-7
TGTGCCAGCAGCTTCCTTAGGGAGTTAGAAGGGCAGTATTTT | CASSFLRELEGQYF | TRBV11-2 | . | . | TRBJ2-3
TGTGCCAGCAGCTTCCCGAATGGGGCCTACGAGCAGTACTTC | CASSFPNGAYEQYF | TRBV7-9 | . | . | TRBJ2-7